Described below is a single T cell receptor (beta chain) sequence and its context. This sample is part of a study of T cell changes during pregnancy in multiple sclerosis. The table came from immunoSEQ multiplex PCR; TCRdb's copy has only in-frame clones and leaves some out. The sample includes tens of thousands of clones, under 95% of them seen just once. Germline CDR1 SGHNT, CDR2 YYREEE (reference sequence). CDR3 length: 12 residues. V was clipped by 4 bases and J by 6 bases, with 10 bases between them. The genes are TRBV5-4 and TRBJ1-1; D call uncertain. Sequencing was performed on CD8+ T cells from peripheral blood mononuclear cells, taken in the second trimester of pregnancy. The receptor was derived from a female donor with multiple sclerosis, enrolled in a pregnancy study. CDR3 region: CASSRSQAEAFF. In DNA form, the CDR3 reads TGTGCCAGCAGCCGATCGCAGGCTGAAGCTTTCTTT.